Presented here are 12 T cell receptor beta chains from one specimen sequenced in a study of cytomegalovirus exposure and HLA in healthy donors. PCR employed 60 Vbeta and 13 Jbeta primers. The table came from immunoSEQ multiplex PCR; TCRdb's copy has only in-frame clones and leaves some out. The sample yields 200,000 or so clones, roughly 84% seen once. The sample taken for sequencing was PBMCs. The receptors were sampled from a boy aged 2 to 10 in good health and CMV-seronegative.

The chain joins TRBV20-1 to TRBJ1-2, with a possible D match to TRBD1 (5 bases). Trimming removed 6 bases from V and 3 bases from J, with 8 bases in between. Germline lookup yields CDR1 DFQATT and CDR2 SNEGSKA (reference sequence). This CDR3 spans 11 amino acids. CDR3 protein: CSALTDYGYTF. The CDR3 coding sequence is TGCAGTGCCCTGACAGACTATGGCTACACCTTC.

The rearrangement links TRBV4-2 to TRBJ2-1; weak D call: TRBD2 (5 bases). Germline V gene data show CDR1 as LGHNA and CDR2 as YNFKEQ. The CDR3 length is 15 residues. V lost 5 bases to trimming and J lost 4 bases, with 15 bases between them. DNA of the CDR3: TGTGCCAGCAGCGGGAGTATCGGACTTTACAATGAGCAGTTCTTC. This sequence encodes CASSGSIGLYNEQFF.

The chain is built from TRBV6-8 and TRBJ1-1; D uncertain. The CDR3 has 12 residues. Between the trimmed V and J ends, which lost 2 bases and 10 bases, there was a span of 11 bases. Looked up from germline, CDR1 is MNHGY and CDR2 is SAAAGT. The CDR3 loop is CASSYGRPTAFF. As DNA, the CDR3 is TGTGCCAGCAGTTACGGCAGGCCTACAGCTTTCTTT.

The chain recombines TRBV6-5 with TRBJ1-6, with 9 bases fitting TRBD1. From germline, CDR1 is MNHEY and CDR2 SVGAGI. V trimming: 4 bases; J trimming: 10 bases; junction bases outside the gene matches: 5. The CDR3 sequence is 14 residues long. As DNA, the CDR3 is TGTGCCAGCAGTTTGGACAGGGGATTGTCACCCCTCCACTTT. It codes for CASSLDRGLSPLHF.

CDR3 residues: CASSSWTGREKLFF. The CDR3 region has the DNA TGTGCCAGCAGCTCCTGGACAGGGCGAGAAAAACTGTTTTTT. The V gene is TRBV5-4, the J gene TRBJ1-4, with TRBD1 matching 8 bases. After removal of 3 bases from V and 8 bases from J, the junction contained 6 bases not matched to a gene. This CDR3 has 14 residues. The germline gives CDR1 SGHNT, CDR2 YYREEE (reference sequence).

The V call is TRBV4-1, the J call TRBJ1-6; TRBD1 might be the D (6 bases). This CDR3 comprises 15 residues. V lost 1 base, J lost 15 bases, and 19 bases lay in between. Germline CDR1 MGHRA, CDR2 YSYEKL. CDR3 sequence (DNA): TGCGCCAGCAGCCAAGTCGGGACACCCTTTGATCTCCTCCACTTT. Amino acid sequence: CASSQVGTPFDLLHF.

The chain uses TRBV6-1 and TRBJ1-2, with D hard to call. Trimming cost V 4 bases and J 5 bases, with 11 bases left between them. Germline V gene data show CDR1 as MNHNS and CDR2 as SASEGT. The CDR3 covers 13 residues. The CDR3, as DNA: TGTGCCAGCAGTGCCCTTCCGGTTTATGGCTACACCTTC. Translating gives CASSALPVYGYTF.

This rearrangement joins TRBV6-6 to TRBJ1-1, with a tentative D call TRBD1 (5 bases). The V and J ends lost 8 bases and 1 base respectively, with 14 bases between them. From germline, CDR1 is MNHNY and CDR2 SVGAGI (reference sequence). The CDR3 has 14 residues. CDR3 amino acids: CASRELTANTEAFF. The CDR3 DNA is TGTGCCAGCCGAGAGTTGACAGCGAACACTGAAGCTTTCTTT.

V gene TRBV4-1 combines with J gene TRBJ1-6, with no clear D. This CDR3 contains 12 residues. Deletions cut 1 base from V and 9 bases from J, with 4 bases between. CDR1 and CDR2 from the germline V gene are MGHRA and YSYEKL. CDR3 in DNA: TGCGCCAGCAGCCAAGGTCGTTCACCCCTCCACTTT. Translated, it gives CASSQGRSPLHF.

This clone was recorded once. This rearrangement joins TRBV5-1 to TRBJ2-1; a possible D gene is TRBD2 (6 bases). This CDR3 is 16 amino acids long. CDR1 is SGHRS, CDR2 YFSETQ, per germline. V was cut by 6 bases and J by 4 bases, with 20 bases left in between. CDR3 in amino acids: CASTTPSRGLYNEQFF. The CDR3 DNA follows: TGCGCCAGCACCACCCCGTCCCGGGGACTTTACAATGAGCAGTTCTTC. The full variable domain, in which reference TRBV5-1 and TRBJ2-1 provide the parts outside the CDR3, is KAGVTQTPRYLIKTRGQQVTLSCSPISGHRSVSWYQQTPGQGLQFLFEYFSETQRNKGNFPGRFSGRQFSNSRSEMNVSTLELGDSALYLCASTTPSRGLYNEQFFGPGTRLTVL.

This clone has a single count. Sequence at one end of the junction differs from germline and may be a read error. The chain carries TRBV15 and TRBJ2-7; 7 nucleotides line up with TRBD1. CDR3 length: 13 residues. The germline gives CDR1 LNHNV, CDR2 YYDKDF (reference sequence). The CDR3 is CATSRDRVYEQYF. The DNA for the CDR3 is TGTGCCACCAGCCGAGACAGGGTCTACGAGCAGTACTTC.

The chain combines TRBV5-1 with TRBJ1-2; 9 nucleotides match TRBD1. The germline gives CDR1 SGHRS, CDR2 YFSETQ. The V gene end was trimmed by 0 bases and the J gene end by 7 bases; junction bases not matched to a gene: 7. This CDR3 has 15 amino acids. The CDR3 is CASSLGDRDVSGYTF. The CDR3, as DNA: TGCGCCAGCAGCTTGGGGGACAGGGATGTTTCTGGCTACACCTTC.